This T cell receptor (beta chain) was found in a study of cytomegalovirus exposure and HLA in healthy donors. Study results and caveats: According to a later analysis, donors in an Asian-associated ancestry cluster reportedly had fewer N-insertions than the roughly 720-donor mean. It was assumed in the presence/absence analyses that sequencing depth was roughly uniform across donors.

This clone has just a few counts. Antigen: not known. Sequence at one end of the junction differs from germline and may be a read error. Both 60 Vbeta primers and 13 Jbeta primers went into the PCR. Repertoires were generated with immunoSEQ multiplex PCR, while TCRdb's copy carries only in-frame clones and drops some. The sample has 60,000 to 80,000 clones; 79% are singletons. Germline assignment: CDR1 SEHNR and CDR2 FQNEAQ (reference sequence). This CDR3 has 17 amino acids. The chain has TRBV7-9 and TRBJ1-1, with a possible D match to TRBD1 (5 bases). This receptor was identified in a woman in her twenties or thirties in good health and CMV-seronegative. The material sequenced was PBMCs. The CDR3 bases are TGTTCCAGCAGCTTAGCGCTGGTGGGGGAGGGTACAAATGAAGCTTTCTTT. Amino acid sequence: CSSSLALVGEGTNEAFF.